This TCR beta chain was observed in a study of OX40 agonist ivuxolimab in advanced cancers. Study-wide findings and caveats: CD8+ T cells averaged more expanded clones than CD4+.

About this clone itself: No antigen is known for it.

This CDR3 comprises 16 residues. CDR1 and CDR2 from the germline V gene are MRHNA and SNTAGT. Deletions cut 3 bases from V and 0 bases from J, with 11 bases between. Autoimmune disease history or systemic immunosuppression meant exclusion. This table comes from immunoSEQ multiplex PCR, and its TCRdb copy is limited to in-frame clones, with some not included. Of about 74,000 clones listed, 84% are singletons. The specimen comprised CD4+ or CD8+ T cells sorted from blood, sampled in a trial of the OX40 agonist ivuxolimab. The V and J genes are TRBV6-4 and TRBJ2-2; D is unresolved. The receptor was isolated from an adult with an advanced solid tumor such as melanoma, head and neck, liver or kidney cancer. CDR3 sequence: CASSESTRSNTGELFF. For the CDR3, the DNA is TGTGCCAGCAGTGAGTCTACGAGATCGAACACCGGGGAGCTGTTTTTT.